This T cell receptor (beta chain) was found in a study of T cell repertoires in cytomegalovirus infection. Study-wide context: An indication of both CMV infection and matching HLA type came from public TCR beta signatures.

TCRdb recomputed calls from the reads with MiXCR, one row per CDR3 protein. In the table there are about 830,000 distinct CDR3 sequences, approximately 32% of which are singletons. The study's findings and limits: The response measured ex vivo was dominated by TCR beta clonotypes (HLA-C-restricted and CMV-specific).

This clonotype was seen at least ten times. The antigen is undetermined. V lost 8 bases to trimming and J lost 3 bases, with 24 bases between them. The CDR3 has 17 amino acids. CDR1 and CDR2 from the germline V gene are SGHTA and FQGNSA. This chain joins TRBV7-2 and TRBJ2-3, with D tentatively TRBD1 or TRBD2 (7 bases each). The source was cultured CD8+ T cells from PBMCs, collected from culture after CMV antigen stimulation. This clonotype originated in a human donor in good health (CMV status not recorded). Some clones in this sample may be carry-over from other donors' samples. In DNA, the CDR3 is TGTGCCAGCGGCCAGCGGGACAGACTCAAGGGGACAGATACGCAGTATTTT. It encodes CASGQRDRLKGTDTQYF.